The 28 T cell receptor beta chains given below trace back to one sample, sequenced in a study of cytomegalovirus exposure and HLA in healthy donors. Researchers ran the PCR with 60 Vbeta and 13 Jbeta primers. Profiling relied on immunoSEQ multiplex PCR, and the TCRdb table lists in-frame clones only, not all of them. The repertoire holds fewer than 250,000 clones, over 75% seen once, with less than 2% in the top ten. The sequenced sample consisted of PBMCs. Every receptor here comes from a male donor in good health and CMV-seronegative.

Concerning this clone itself: An end of the junction does not agree with germline; a read error may underlie this. V and J are TRBV9 and TRBJ2-2, with 7 bases lining up with TRBD2. CDR3 size: 17 residues. Germline-derived CDR1 and CDR2 are SGDLS and YYNGEE. CDR3 coding DNA: TGTGCCAGCACCGTAGATTGGGTCCGGGGGGACACCGGGGAGCTGTTTTTT. As protein: CASTVDWVRGDTGELFF. The full variable domain, its missing parts supplied by reference TRBV9 and TRBJ2-2, is DSGVTQTPKHLITATGQRVTLRCSPRSGDLSVYWYQQSLDQGLQFLIQYYNGEERAKGNILERFSAQQFPDLHSELNLSSLELGDSALYFCASTVDWVRGDTGELFFGEGSRLTVL.

The V gene is TRBV5-5, the J gene TRBJ1-5; 11 bases line up with TRBD1. Germline V lookup: CDR1 SGHKS, CDR2 YYEKEE (reference sequence). With V trimmed by 4 bases and J by 7 bases, 7 bases remained unmatched. CDR3 length: 15 amino acids. The chain's CDR3 is CASSTRTGGWQPQHF. The CDR3, as DNA: TGTGCCAGCAGCACCCGGACAGGGGGCTGGCAGCCCCAGCATTTT.

This chain joins TRBV13 and TRBJ2-7, with 10 bases fitting TRBD1. Germline V CDR1 and CDR2: PRHDT, FYEKMQ (reference sequence). This CDR3 is 15 amino acids long. The V and J ends lost 4 bases and 3 bases, in that order; junction bases with no gene match: 6. The CDR3, as DNA: TGTGCCAGCAGCTCCACCGGGACAGGGGTCTACGAGCAGTACTTC. Its protein is CASSSTGTGVYEQYF.

The V and J genes are TRBV5-1 and TRBJ1-1; TRBD1 aligns across 8 bases. After removal of 1 base from V and 1 base from J, the junction contained 3 bases not matched to a gene. CDR3 length: 15 amino acids. CDR1 and CDR2 (germline): SGHRS, YFSETQ. CDR3 residues: CASSLRTGTNTEAFF. The CDR3 region has the DNA TGCGCCAGCAGCTTGCGGACAGGGACGAACACTGAAGCTTTCTTT. The whole variable domain, filled in from reference TRBV5-1 and TRBJ1-1, reads KAGVTQTPRYLIKTRGQQVTLSCSPISGHRSVSWYQQTPGQGLQFLFEYFSETQRNKGNFPGRFSGRQFSNSRSEMNVSTLELGDSALYLCASSLRTGTNTEAFFGQGTRLTVV.

The chain has TRBV7-2 and TRBJ2-1; 7 bases map to TRBD2. Germline trimming cut 6 bases from V and 9 bases from J; bases unmatched to any gene: 5. This CDR3 spans 12 amino acids. CDR1 SGHTA and CDR2 FQGNSA come from the germline V gene. Here the CDR3 reads CASRTGTTEQFF. The CDR3 nucleotides are TGTGCCAGCAGAACCGGGACTACTGAGCAGTTCTTC.

The chain has TRBV5-1 and TRBJ2-5; 8 bases are a match to TRBD2. The last part of the DNA fits TRBJ2-7 better; the J call may be wrong. The CDR3 runs 14 residues. Germline values: CDR1 SGHRS, CDR2 YFSETQ. CDR3 nucleotides: TGCGCCAGCAGCGCCCGGGGGGGCTACTACGAGCAGTACTTC. The encoded protein is CASSARGGYYEQYF.

The V and J genes are TRBV30 and TRBJ2-7; 13 positions agree with TRBD2. The ends lost 3 bases at V and 6 bases at J; junction bases unmatched: 5. The CDR3 is 14 residues long. CDR1 GTSNPN and CDR2 SVGIG come from the germline V gene (reference sequence). This chain's CDR3 is CAWRILAGGAEQYF. The CDR3 DNA is TGTGCCTGGAGGATACTAGCGGGAGGGGCCGAGCAGTACTTC.

The chain is built from TRBV7-8 and TRBJ2-7; D not certain. Between the trimmed V and J ends, which lost 1 base and 4 bases, there was a span of 8 bases. Germline V CDR1 and CDR2: SGHVS, FQNEAQ. The CDR3 extends over 13 amino acids. CDR3 loop: CASSLEFEYEQYF. The DNA of the CDR3 is TGTGCCAGCAGCTTAGAGTTCGAGTACGAGCAGTACTTC.

The chain recombines TRBV5-6 with TRBJ1-3; D call uncertain. The CDR3 loop spans 15 amino acids. Germline V gene lookup returns CDR1 SGHDT and CDR2 YYEEEE. The V and J ends lost 1 base and 4 bases respectively, with 12 bases between them. CDR3 nucleotides: TGTGCCAGCAGCTTGTCGGCGGGGTCCGGAAACACCATATATTTT. It codes for CASSLSAGSGNTIYF.

V is TRBV7-9 and J is TRBJ2-1, with 7 bases lining up with TRBD1. V gave up 2 bases and J gave up 8 bases; unmatched junction bases: 12. The germline V gene has CDR1 SEHNR and CDR2 FQNEAQ (reference sequence). There are 16 residues in the CDR3. CDR3 bases: TGTGCCAGCAGCTTATCCCGACAGGGTCTTTACGATGAGCAGTTCTTC. Translated: CASSLSRQGLYDEQFF.

This clone has a handful of counts. The chain combines TRBV4-1 with TRBJ1-2; TRBD1 matches 9 bases. V gave up 3 bases and J gave up 4 bases; unmatched junction bases: 3. There are 14 residues in the CDR3. In germline, CDR1 is MGHRA, CDR2 YSYEKL. The CDR3 region is CASSQGQGAYGYTF. The CDR3 DNA reads TGCGCCAGCAGCCAGGGACAGGGTGCCTATGGCTACACCTTC.

In nucleotides, the CDR3 is TGTGCCAGCAGCTCGACTCACGGAGGGGGCACAGATACGCAGTATTTT. As protein: CASSSTHGGGTDTQYF. V usage is TRBV5-4 and J usage is TRBJ2-3; a possible D gene is TRBD2 (6 bases). CDR1 and CDR2 (germline): SGHNT, YYREEE (reference sequence). The CDR3 is 16 amino acids. V gave up 3 bases and J gave up 1 base, with 15 bases separating them.

The rearrangement links TRBV12-2 to TRBJ1-1; TRBD1 is the table's D call and was not checked against the DNA. TRBV12-2 is termed a pseudogene. CDR3 size: 17 residues. The CDR3 here is CASRFRCDRSENTEAFF. In DNA, the CDR3 is TGTGCAAGTCGCTTTCGGTGTGACAGATCAGAGAACACTGAAGCTTTCTTT.

The rearrangement joins TRBV27 to TRBJ2-3; D is undetermined. The CDR3 sequence is 14 residues long. Germline CDR1 reads MNHEY; CDR2 reads SMNVEV (reference sequence). V was clipped by 5 bases and J by 6 bases, with 15 bases between them. The CDR3 sequence: CASSPSKLPDTQYF. In DNA, the CDR3 is TGTGCCAGCAGTCCATCTAAGTTACCCGATACGCAGTATTTT.

The chain couples TRBV20-1 to TRBJ1-3; D uncertain. Germline V gene sequence: CDR1 DFQATT, CDR2 SNEGSKA (reference sequence). Trimming pared 6 bases from V and 3 bases from J, leaving 6 bases between. The CDR3 consists of 11 residues. The CDR3 DNA reads as TGCAGTGCCTTTTTTGGAAACACCATATATTTT. Protein: CSAFFGNTIYF.

The rearrangement links TRBV5-4 to TRBJ2-7; a possible D gene is TRBD1 (5 bases). This CDR3 is built from 14 residues. V lost 5 bases and J 5 bases, leaving 17 bases between the germline ends. The germline gives CDR1 SGHNT, CDR2 YYREEE (reference sequence). This chain's CDR3 is CASRYQGVRDEQYF. CDR3 coding DNA: TGTGCCAGCAGATATCAGGGTGTACGGGACGAGCAGTACTTC.

This chain uses TRBV7-9 with TRBJ1-1; 8 bases fit TRBD1. The CDR3 has 16 residues. Per germline, CDR1 SEHNR and CDR2 FQNEAQ (reference sequence). Losses at the gene ends were 1 base for V and 1 base for J; bases not matched to a gene: 5. This CDR3 is CASSLGQGRGNTEAFF. CDR3 sequence (DNA): TGTGCCAGCAGCTTAGGACAGGGGCGGGGGAACACTGAAGCTTTCTTT.

The chain recombines TRBV28 with TRBJ2-6; D possibly corresponds to TRBD1 (5 bases). The CDR3 loop spans 15 amino acids. Looked up from germline, CDR1 is MDHEN and CDR2 is SYDVKM. Trimming shortened V by 3 bases and J by 0 bases, and 6 bases separated the two germline ends. The CDR3 DNA reads as TGTGCCAGCAGTTTCGGACACTCTGGGGCCAACGTCCTGACTTTC. Amino acids: CASSFGHSGANVLTF.

The gene calls are TRBV7-9 and TRBJ2-7; TRBD2 might be the D (5 bases). Germline lookup yields CDR1 SEHNR and CDR2 FQNEAQ (reference sequence). The V end lost 4 bases, the J end lost 7 bases, and 14 bases lay between the germline ends. CDR3 length: 13 residues. CDR3 region: CASSYPSQREQYF. The CDR3 region has the DNA TGTGCCAGCAGCTATCCTTCCCAGCGGGAGCAGTACTTC.

V gene TRBV7-9 combines with J gene TRBJ1-2; D gene ambiguous. V gave up 3 bases and J gave up 7 bases, with 6 bases separating them. Germline-derived CDR1 and CDR2 are SEHNR and FQNEAQ (reference sequence). The CDR3 is made up of 11 amino acids. The CDR3 is CASSFEGGYTF. The CDR3 DNA sequence: TGTGCCAGCAGCTTCGAGGGTGGCTACACCTTC.

The chain links TRBV4-3 to TRBJ1-2, with 10 bases fitting TRBD1. There are 12 residues in the CDR3. Germline CDR1 LGHNA, CDR2 YSLEER. V gave up 4 bases and J gave up 10 bases; unmatched junction bases: 3. CDR3 bases: TGCGCCAGCAGCCGGACAGGGGGAAACTACACCTTC. Protein: CASSRTGGNYTF.

This clone turned up a few times. The genes are TRBV5-1 and TRBJ1-6; 9 bases agree with TRBD1. Germline CDR1 and CDR2: SGHRS and YFSETQ. V lost 7 bases and J lost 9; bases outside the gene matches: 8. The CDR3 extends over 14 amino acids. The CDR3 reads CASWDREAGSPLHF. The CDR3 nucleotides are TGCGCCAGCTGGGACAGGGAGGCTGGTTCACCCCTCCACTTT.

The chain employs TRBV5-6 and TRBJ1-2, with D tentatively TRBD1 (6 bases). CDR3 length: 13 amino acids. The ends were cut back, 6 bases at V and 3 bases at J, with 12 bases in the middle. Per the germline V gene, CDR1 is SGHDT and CDR2 is YYEEEE. The CDR3 spells CASNPTGYYGYTF. The CDR3 DNA reads TGTGCCAGCAATCCTACAGGGTACTATGGCTACACCTTC.

This chain connects TRBV18 to TRBJ1-1, with 9 bases aligning to TRBD1. This CDR3 region has 14 residues. V trimming: 3 bases; J trimming: 6 bases; junction bases outside the gene matches: 5. The V gene's germline CDR1 is KGHSH and CDR2 LQKENI. CDR3 sequence (DNA): TGTGCCAGCTCACCCGGGACAGGGTACGCTGAAGCTTTCTTT. It translates to CASSPGTGYAEAFF.

This clone was counted once. The V gene is TRBV7-3, the J gene TRBJ1-6; 8 bases map to TRBD1. Germline CDR1 reads SGHTA; CDR2 reads FQGTGA. The CDR3 extends over 15 amino acids. V was pared by 1 base and J by 9 bases, with 5 bases of the junction left unmatched. Written as DNA, the CDR3 is TGTGCCAGCAGCTTAAGGACAGGGTGGGCTTCACCCCTCCACTTT. It translates to CASSLRTGWASPLHF.

CDR3 DNA: TGTGCCAGCAGCCAAGAAGCTCCCGGACAGGGGGCGGGCTATGGCTACACCTTC. Residues: CASSQEAPGQGAGYGYTF. This chain uses TRBV4-2 with TRBJ1-2, with 11 positions matching TRBD1. CDR3 length: 18 residues. The junction had 10 bases not matched to a gene; V was cut back by 0 bases and J by 4 bases. The germline gives CDR1 LGHNA, CDR2 YNFKEQ.

A word on this clone: An end of the junction does not agree with germline; a read error may underlie this. The chain has TRBV7-9 and TRBJ1-4, with D possibly TRBD1 on 5 matching bases. The CDR3 is 14 amino acids. Germline CDR1 is SEHNR and CDR2 is FQNEAQ (reference sequence). CDR3 DNA: TGTTCCAGCAGTCCCGACAGCCAAAATGAAAAACTGTTTTTT. Encoded protein: CSSSPDSQNEKLFF.

The rearrangement uses TRBV4-1 and TRBJ2-7, with 11 bases identical to TRBD2. This CDR3 has 16 residues. From germline, CDR1 is MGHRA and CDR2 YSYEKL. After removal of 4 bases from V and 4 bases from J, the junction contained 9 bases not matched to a gene. CDR3 sequence reads: CASSPRASGGSYEQYF. The CDR3 coding sequence is TGCGCCAGCAGCCCCCGCGCTAGCGGGGGGTCATACGAGCAGTACTTC.